This T cell receptor beta chain is drawn from a study of stem cell transplantation in POMP-related autoinflammatory disease. Study-level information: Hypothesis: faulty thymoproteasomes impair CD8+ T-cell selection, skewing TRB repertoires. Neutrophil and platelet engraftment from the graft donor was 100% through one year after transplant. Study conclusions and caveats: In patients with PRAID, every analyzed T-cell subset tended to show lower diversity and higher clonality.

TCRdb keeps only in-frame clones here, not all; method: immunoSEQ multiplex PCR. This sample has roughly 68,000 clones, with roughly 93% found just once. Concerning this clone itself: Its antigen is not identified.

This CDR3 contains 16 residues. Trimming cost V 7 bases and J 2 bases; bases outside gene matches: 12. CDR1 LNHDA and CDR2 SQIVND come from the germline V gene (reference sequence). J is TRBJ2-3 and V is TRBV19, with 7 bases aligning to TRBD2. The TCR was taken from a human patient with POMP-related autoinflammation and immune dysregulation (PRAID). The graft donor may account for some of the T cells. Sequenced here: CD4+ T cells from PBMCs, sampled after stem cell transplantation. CDR3 DNA sequence: TGTGCCAGTACTCCTACCGTGGGGGGGAACACAGATACGCAGTATTTT. Translating gives CASTPTVGGNTDTQYF. Combining the CDR3 with reference TRBV19 and TRBJ2-3 gives the whole variable domain DGGITQSPKYLFRKEGQNVTLSCEQNLNHDAMYWYRQDPGQGLRLIYYSQIVNDFQKGDIAEGYSVSREKKESFPLTVTSAQKNPTAFYLCASTPTVGGNTDTQYFGPGTRLTVL.